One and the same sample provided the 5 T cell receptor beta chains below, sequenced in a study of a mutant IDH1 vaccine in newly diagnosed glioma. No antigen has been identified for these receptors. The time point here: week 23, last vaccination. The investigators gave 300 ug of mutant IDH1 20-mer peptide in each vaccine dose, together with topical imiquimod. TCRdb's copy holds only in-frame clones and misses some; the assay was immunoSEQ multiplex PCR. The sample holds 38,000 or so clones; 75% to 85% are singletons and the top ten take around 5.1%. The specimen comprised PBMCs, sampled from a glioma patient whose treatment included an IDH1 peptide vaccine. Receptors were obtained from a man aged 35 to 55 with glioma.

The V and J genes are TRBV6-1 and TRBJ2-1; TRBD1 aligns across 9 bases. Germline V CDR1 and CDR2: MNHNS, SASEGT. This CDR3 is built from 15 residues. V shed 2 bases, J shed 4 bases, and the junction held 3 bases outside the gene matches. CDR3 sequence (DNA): TGTGCCAGCAGTGAAACAGGGGGCTCGTACAATGAGCAGTTCTTC. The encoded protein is CASSETGGSYNEQFF.

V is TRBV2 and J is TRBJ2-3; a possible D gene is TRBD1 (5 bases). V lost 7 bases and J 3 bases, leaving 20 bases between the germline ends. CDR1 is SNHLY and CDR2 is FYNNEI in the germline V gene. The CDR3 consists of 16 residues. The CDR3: CASTAWGQTFTDTQYF. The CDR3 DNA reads TGTGCCAGCACGGCGTGGGGCCAAACGTTTACAGATACGCAGTATTTT.

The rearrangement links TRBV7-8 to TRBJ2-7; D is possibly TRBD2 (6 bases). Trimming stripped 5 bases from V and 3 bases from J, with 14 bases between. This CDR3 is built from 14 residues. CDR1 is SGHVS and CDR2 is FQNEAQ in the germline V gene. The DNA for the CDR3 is TGTGCCAGCAGCCGCGGGGACTGGATCTACGAGCAGTACTTC. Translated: CASSRGDWIYEQYF. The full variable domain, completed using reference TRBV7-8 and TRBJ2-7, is GAGVSQSPRYKVAKRGQDVALRCDPISGHVSLFWYQQALGQGPEFLTYFQNEAQLDKSGLPSDRFFAERPEGSVSTLKIQRTQQEDSAVYLCASSRGDWIYEQYFGPGTRLTVT.

The CDR3 DNA reads TGTGCCAGCAGCTCGGACAGTGGGACCGGGGAGCTGTTTTTT. Amino acids: CASSSDSGTGELFF. The V gene is TRBV11-3, the J gene TRBJ2-2; D might be TRBD1 (6 bases). V was cut by 4 bases and J by 5 bases, with 11 bases left in between. The CDR3 length is 14 residues. Germline V CDR1 and CDR2: SGHNT, YENEEA.

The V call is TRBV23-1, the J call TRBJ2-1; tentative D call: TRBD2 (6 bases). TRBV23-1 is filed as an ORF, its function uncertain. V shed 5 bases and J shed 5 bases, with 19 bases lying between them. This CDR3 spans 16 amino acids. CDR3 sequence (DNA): TGCGCCAGCAGTTCGCCGGGACTGCCTGGCCACAATGAGCAGTTCTTC. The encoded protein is CASSSPGLPGHNEQFF.